Each of the 11 T cell receptor beta chains below was sequenced from the same sample in a study of blood T cell repertoires in COVID-19 (TCRdb year 2020). The method was the immunoSEQ multiplex PCR assay. Held by TCRdb, this immuneACCESS table contains in-frame sequences only and omits some clones. Under half of the omission traces to an unresolved V gene where checked; the cause of the rest is unknown. The sample profile shows hundreds of thousands of clones; under 90% of them were found once. Together, the top ten hold roughly 5% of the sample. The sequencing sample was made of PBMCs or T cells enriched from blood (not recorded which). These receptor sequences come from a woman between 50 and 59 years old who had been exposed to COVID-19.

The count of this clone is one. CDR3 region: CSVHTGEKLFF. CDR3 DNA sequence: TGCAGCGTTCATACAGGGGAAAAACTGTTTTTT. This chain joins TRBV29-1 and TRBJ1-4; possibly TRBD1 for D (6 bases). The length of the CDR3 is 11 residues. Germline V gene sequence: CDR1 SQVTM, CDR2 ANQGSEA. With 5 bases removed from V and 8 bases from J, the gap between germline ends came to 9 bases.

The V gene is TRBV27, the J gene TRBJ1-2, with TRBD1 identical over 9 bases. The CDR3 length is 15 residues. Germline V gene data show CDR1 as MNHEY and CDR2 as SMNVEV (reference sequence). Trimming took 5 bases from V and 2 from J; bases not matched to a gene: 6. The CDR3 spells CASSLMTGGNYGYTF. CDR3 nucleotide sequence: TGTGCCAGCAGTCTAATGACAGGGGGAAACTATGGCTACACCTTC.

This chain joins TRBV19 and TRBJ1-5; 8 nucleotides line up with TRBD1. With V trimmed by 2 bases and J by 6 bases, 6 bases remained unmatched. In germline, CDR1 is LNHDA, CDR2 SQIVND (reference sequence). This CDR3 comprises 15 residues. The CDR3 sequence is CASSITSGGGQPQHF. DNA for the CDR3: TGTGCCAGTAGTATAACGTCAGGGGGCGGTCAGCCCCAGCATTTT. Full variable domain (remainder filled in from reference TRBV19 and TRBJ1-5): DGGITQSPKYLFRKEGQNVTLSCEQNLNHDAMYWYRQDPGQGLRLIYYSQIVNDFQKGDIAEGYSVSREKKESFPLTVTSAQKNPTAFYLCASSITSGGGQPQHFGDGTRLSIL.

The chain links TRBV9 to TRBJ2-7; tentative D call: TRBD2 (5 bases). Germline-derived CDR1 and CDR2 are SGDLS and YYNGEE. The CDR3 runs 14 residues. The V and J ends lost 0 bases and 3 bases respectively, with 10 bases between them. Here the CDR3 reads CASSVEARDYEQYF. CDR3 sequence (DNA): TGTGCCAGCAGCGTAGAAGCCCGGGACTACGAGCAGTACTTC.

This chain connects TRBV6-1 to TRBJ2-2; the D is unclear. CDR1 and CDR2 from the germline V gene are MNHNS and SASEGT. The V and J ends lost 2 bases and 5 bases respectively, with 9 bases between them. The CDR3 runs 14 residues. The CDR3 protein is CASSETAATGELFF. The CDR3 nucleotides read TGTGCCAGCAGTGAAACGGCGGCTACCGGGGAGCTGTTTTTT.

The CDR3 loop reads CASSTRTRSDTQYF. The CDR3 nucleotides read TGTGCCAGCAGCACTAGGACCAGGTCAGATACGCAGTATTTT. The chain uses TRBV5-4 and TRBJ2-3; TRBD2 is a possible D gene (5 bases). Per germline, CDR1 SGHNT and CDR2 YYREEE (reference sequence). V shed 4 bases and J shed 4 bases, with 13 bases lying between them. CDR3 length: 14 amino acids.

CDR3 DNA sequence: TGTGCCAGCAGCCGGACAGGATTGAACACTGAAGCTTTCTTT. This translates into CASSRTGLNTEAFF. This chain links TRBV5-6 with TRBJ1-1, with TRBD1 identical over 7 bases. The J segment lost 0 bases and the V segment lost 4 bases, leaving 3 bases of the junction unmatched. Germline assignment: CDR1 SGHDT and CDR2 YYEEEE. This CDR3 has 14 residues. Drawing the rest from reference TRBV5-6 and TRBJ1-1, the complete variable domain is DAGVTQSPTHLIKTRGQQVTLRCSPKSGHDTVSWYQQALGQGPQFIFQYYEEEERQRGNFPDRFSGHQFPNYSSELNVNALLLGDSALYLCASSRTGLNTEAFFGQGTRLTVV.

This clone was seen once. This rearrangement joins TRBV27 to TRBJ1-2, with 10 bases identical to TRBD1. Trimming removed 6 bases from V and 6 bases from J; junction bases left unmatched: 10. CDR1 is MNHEY and CDR2 is SMNVEV in the germline V gene (reference sequence). CDR3 length: 15 residues. CDR3 nucleotide sequence: TGTGCCAGCAGCTTACCGGGACAGGGGAAAGATGGCTACACCTTC. This gives the protein CASSLPGQGKDGYTF.

This clone was found a few times. This sequence joins TRBV11-2 and TRBJ1-1; D may be TRBD1 (6 bases). The V gene's germline CDR1 is SGHAT and CDR2 FQNNGV. V was cut by 4 bases and J by 12 bases, with 12 bases left in between. This CDR3 has 11 amino acids. CDR3 residues: CASSSGHYSFF. The CDR3 region has the DNA TGTGCCAGCAGCTCGGGACACTACTCTTTCTTT.

The chain has TRBV19 and TRBJ1-2; D might be TRBD1 (5 bases). The CDR3 loop spans 11 amino acids. V lost 8 bases to trimming and J lost 4 bases, with 8 bases between them. Germline-derived CDR1 and CDR2 are LNHDA and SQIVND (reference sequence). DNA for the CDR3: TGTGCCAGTGGCAGGGCCTATGGCTACACCTTC. This translates into CASGRAYGYTF.

This clone has only one observation. V is TRBV5-5 and J is TRBJ1-4; D is perhaps TRBD1 (6 bases). The CDR3 contains 15 residues. Trimming shortened V by 5 bases and J by 5 bases, and 16 bases separated the two germline ends. Germline values: CDR1 SGHKS, CDR2 YYEKEE (reference sequence). DNA for the CDR3: TGTGCCAGCAGGCCGAGCCCGGGGGGCAATGAAAAACTGTTTTTT. Its translation is CASRPSPGGNEKLFF.